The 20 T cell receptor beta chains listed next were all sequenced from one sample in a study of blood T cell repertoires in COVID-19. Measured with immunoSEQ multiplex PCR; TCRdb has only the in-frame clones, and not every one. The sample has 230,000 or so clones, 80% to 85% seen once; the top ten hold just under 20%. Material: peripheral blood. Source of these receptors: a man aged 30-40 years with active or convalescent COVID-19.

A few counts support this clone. DNA of the CDR3: TGTGCCAGCAGTCCGCAGAGGGCTGGCTACACCTTC. Encoded protein: CASSPQRAGYTF. The chain is built from TRBV7-2 and TRBJ1-2; D uncertain. The V gene lost 6 bases and the J gene lost 7 bases, with 12 bases spanning the gap. Germline V gene data show CDR1 as SGHTA and CDR2 as FQGNSA. CDR3 length: 12 amino acids.

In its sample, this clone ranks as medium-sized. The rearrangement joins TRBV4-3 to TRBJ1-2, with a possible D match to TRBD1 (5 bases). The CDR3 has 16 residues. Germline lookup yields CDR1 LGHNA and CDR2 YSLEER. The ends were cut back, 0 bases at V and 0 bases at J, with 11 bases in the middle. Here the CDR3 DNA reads TGCGCCAGCAGCCAAGAGTTTGGGGGGACTAACTATGGCTACACCTTC. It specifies CASSQEFGGTNYGYTF.

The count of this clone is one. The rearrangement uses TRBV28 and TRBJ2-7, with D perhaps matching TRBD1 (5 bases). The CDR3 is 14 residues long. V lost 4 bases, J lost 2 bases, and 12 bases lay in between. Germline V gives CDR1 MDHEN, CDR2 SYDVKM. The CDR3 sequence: CASSSDTPPYEQYF. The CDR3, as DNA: TGTGCCAGCAGTTCGGACACCCCCCCCTACGAGCAGTACTTC.

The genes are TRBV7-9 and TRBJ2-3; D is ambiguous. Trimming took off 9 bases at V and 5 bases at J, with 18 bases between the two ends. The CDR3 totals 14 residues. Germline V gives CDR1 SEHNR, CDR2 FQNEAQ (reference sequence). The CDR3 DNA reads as TGTGCCAGTGAGGATAGCCCCGCACGAGATACGCAGTATTTT. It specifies CASEDSPARDTQYF. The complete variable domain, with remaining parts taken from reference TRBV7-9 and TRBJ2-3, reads DTGVSQNPRHKITKRGQNVTFRCDPISEHNRLYWYRQTLGQGPEFLTYFQNEAQLEKSRLLSDRFSAERPKGSFSTLEIQRTEQGDSAMYLCASEDSPARDTQYFGPGTRLTVL.

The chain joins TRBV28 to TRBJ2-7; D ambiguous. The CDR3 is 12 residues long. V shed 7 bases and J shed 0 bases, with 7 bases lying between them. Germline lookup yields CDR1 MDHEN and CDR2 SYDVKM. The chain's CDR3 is CASTTVSYEQYF. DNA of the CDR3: TGTGCCAGCACCACAGTCTCCTACGAGCAGTACTTC.

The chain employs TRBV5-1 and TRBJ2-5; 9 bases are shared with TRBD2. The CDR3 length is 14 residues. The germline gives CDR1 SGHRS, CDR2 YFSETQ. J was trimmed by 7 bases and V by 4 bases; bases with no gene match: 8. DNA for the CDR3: TGCGCCAGCAGCCGGAGCGGGGGGACTGGGACCCAGTACTTC. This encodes CASSRSGGTGTQYF. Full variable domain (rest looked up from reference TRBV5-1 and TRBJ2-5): KAGVTQTPRYLIKTRGQQVTLSCSPISGHRSVSWYQQTPGQGLQFLFEYFSETQRNKGNFPGRFSGRQFSNSRSEMNVSTLELGDSALYLCASSRSGGTGTQYFGPGTRLLVL.

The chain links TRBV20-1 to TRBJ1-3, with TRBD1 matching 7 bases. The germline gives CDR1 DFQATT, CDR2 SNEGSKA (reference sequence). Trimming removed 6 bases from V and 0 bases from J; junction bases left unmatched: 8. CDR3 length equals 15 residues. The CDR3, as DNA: TGCAGTGCGAGTCCGGGACAGCACTCTGGAAACACCATATATTTT. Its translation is CSASPGQHSGNTIYF.

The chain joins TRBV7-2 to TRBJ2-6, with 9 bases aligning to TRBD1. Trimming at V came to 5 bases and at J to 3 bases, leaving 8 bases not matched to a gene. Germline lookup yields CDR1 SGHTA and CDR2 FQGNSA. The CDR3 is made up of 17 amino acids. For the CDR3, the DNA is TGTGCCAGCAGCCCCGGACAGGGGAGGATTGGGGCCAACGTCCTGACTTTC. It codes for CASSPGQGRIGANVLTF.

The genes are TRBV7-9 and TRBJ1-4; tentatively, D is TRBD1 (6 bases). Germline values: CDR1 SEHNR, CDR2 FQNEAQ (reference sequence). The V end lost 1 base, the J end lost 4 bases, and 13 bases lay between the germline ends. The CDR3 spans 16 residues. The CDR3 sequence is CASSLVQGSFNEKLFF. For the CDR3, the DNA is TGTGCCAGCAGCTTAGTCCAGGGGAGTTTTAATGAAAAACTGTTTTTT.

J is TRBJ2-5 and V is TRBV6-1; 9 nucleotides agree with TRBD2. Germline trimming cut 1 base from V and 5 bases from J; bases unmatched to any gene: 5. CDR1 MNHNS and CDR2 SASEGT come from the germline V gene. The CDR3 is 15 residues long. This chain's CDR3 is CASSEGSGSWETQYF. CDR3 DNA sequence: TGTGCCAGCAGTGAAGGTAGCGGGAGCTGGGAGACCCAGTACTTC.

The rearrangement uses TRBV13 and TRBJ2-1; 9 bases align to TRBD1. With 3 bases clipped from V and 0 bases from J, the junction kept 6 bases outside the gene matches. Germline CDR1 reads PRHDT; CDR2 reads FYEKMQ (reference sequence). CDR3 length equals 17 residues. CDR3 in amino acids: CASSLWGQGRSYNEQFF. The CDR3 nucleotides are TGTGCCAGCAGCTTGTGGGGACAGGGTCGCTCCTACAATGAGCAGTTCTTC.

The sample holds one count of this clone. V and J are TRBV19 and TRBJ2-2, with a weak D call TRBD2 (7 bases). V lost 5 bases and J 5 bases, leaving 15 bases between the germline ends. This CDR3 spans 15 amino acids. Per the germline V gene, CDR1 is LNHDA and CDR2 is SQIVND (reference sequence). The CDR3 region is CASSPEGGPTGELFF. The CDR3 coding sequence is TGTGCCAGTAGTCCCGAGGGGGGGCCGACCGGGGAGCTGTTTTTT.

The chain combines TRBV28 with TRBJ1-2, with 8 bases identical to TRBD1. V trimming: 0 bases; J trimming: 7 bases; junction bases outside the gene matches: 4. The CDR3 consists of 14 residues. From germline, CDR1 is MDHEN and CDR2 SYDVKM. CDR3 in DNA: TGTGCCAGCAGTTTATGGCAGGGGGCTGGTGGCTACACCTTC. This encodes CASSLWQGAGGYTF.

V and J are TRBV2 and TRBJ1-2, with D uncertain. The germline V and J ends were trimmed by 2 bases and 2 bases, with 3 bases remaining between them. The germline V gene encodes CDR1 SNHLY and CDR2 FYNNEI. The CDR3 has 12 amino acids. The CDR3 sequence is CASSEQNYGYTF. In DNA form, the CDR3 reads TGTGCCAGCAGTGAACAGAACTATGGCTACACCTTC.

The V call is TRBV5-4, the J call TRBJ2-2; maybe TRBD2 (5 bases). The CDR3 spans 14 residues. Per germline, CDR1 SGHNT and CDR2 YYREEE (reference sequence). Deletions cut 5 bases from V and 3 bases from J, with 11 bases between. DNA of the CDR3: TGTGCCAGCAGAGAGGGTCCGGACACCGGGGAGCTGTTTTTT. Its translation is CASREGPDTGELFF.

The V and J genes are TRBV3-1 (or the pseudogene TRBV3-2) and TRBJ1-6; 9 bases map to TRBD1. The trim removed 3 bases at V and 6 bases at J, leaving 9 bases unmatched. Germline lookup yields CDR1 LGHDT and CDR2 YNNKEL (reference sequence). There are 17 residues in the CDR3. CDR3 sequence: CASSQPTGGFGNSPLHF. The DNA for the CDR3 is TGTGCCAGCAGCCAGCCGACAGGGGGGTTTGGTAATTCACCCCTCCACTTT.

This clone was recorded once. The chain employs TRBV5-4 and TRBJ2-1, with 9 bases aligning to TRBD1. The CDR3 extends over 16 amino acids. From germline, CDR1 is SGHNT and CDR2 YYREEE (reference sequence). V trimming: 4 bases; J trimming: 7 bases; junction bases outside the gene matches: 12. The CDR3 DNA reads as TGTGCCAGCAGCCCAGGTTGGTCGGGGACAGGGAATGAGCAGTTCTTC. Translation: CASSPGWSGTGNEQFF.

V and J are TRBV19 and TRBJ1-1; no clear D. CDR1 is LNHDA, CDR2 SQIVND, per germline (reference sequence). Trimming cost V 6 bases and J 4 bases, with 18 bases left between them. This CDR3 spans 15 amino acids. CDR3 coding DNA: TGTGCCAGTAGCCTCCGTCCCGCAACGGGCACTGAAGCTTTCTTT. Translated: CASSLRPATGTEAFF. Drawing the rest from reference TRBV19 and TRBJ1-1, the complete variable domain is DGGITQSPKYLFRKEGQNVTLSCEQNLNHDAMYWYRQDPGQGLRLIYYSQIVNDFQKGDIAEGYSVSREKKESFPLTVTSAQKNPTAFYLCASSLRPATGTEAFFGQGTRLTVV.

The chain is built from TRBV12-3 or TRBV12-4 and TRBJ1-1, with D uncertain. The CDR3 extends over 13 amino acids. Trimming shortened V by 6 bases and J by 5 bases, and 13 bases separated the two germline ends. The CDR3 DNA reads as TGTGCCAGCAGACCTCAGTGGTATACTGAAGCTTTCTTT. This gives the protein CASRPQWYTEAFF.

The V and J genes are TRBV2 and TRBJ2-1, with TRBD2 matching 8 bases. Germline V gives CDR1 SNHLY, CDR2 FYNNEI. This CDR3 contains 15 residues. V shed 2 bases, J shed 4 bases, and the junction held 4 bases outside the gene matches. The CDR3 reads CASSERSGSYNEQFF. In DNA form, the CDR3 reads TGTGCCAGCAGTGAACGGAGCGGGAGTTACAATGAGCAGTTCTTC.